The clone carrying this T cell receptor beta chain was counted a few times. Germline V gives CDR1 MNHEY, CDR2 SVGEGT. The CDR3 loop spans 14 amino acids. V lost 6 bases to trimming and J lost 0 bases; unmatched junction nucleotides: 5. Measured with immunoSEQ multiplex PCR; TCRdb has only the in-frame clones, and not every one. The sample records around 150,000 clones, around 80% being singletons. The sample is drawn from a study of blood T cell repertoires in COVID-19. Background on the study: Material from acute and convalescent COVID-19 was sourced from the United States, Italy and Spain.

The chain employs TRBV6-2 or TRBV6-3 and TRBJ2-7; 7 bases agree with TRBD2. The origin of this receptor is a man aged 55 to 70 with acute or convalescent COVID-19. Material for sequencing was peripheral blood. CDR3 coding DNA: TGTGCCAGCAGCTGGAGCGGGGTCTCCTACGAGCAGTACTTC. Translated, it gives CASSWSGVSYEQYF.